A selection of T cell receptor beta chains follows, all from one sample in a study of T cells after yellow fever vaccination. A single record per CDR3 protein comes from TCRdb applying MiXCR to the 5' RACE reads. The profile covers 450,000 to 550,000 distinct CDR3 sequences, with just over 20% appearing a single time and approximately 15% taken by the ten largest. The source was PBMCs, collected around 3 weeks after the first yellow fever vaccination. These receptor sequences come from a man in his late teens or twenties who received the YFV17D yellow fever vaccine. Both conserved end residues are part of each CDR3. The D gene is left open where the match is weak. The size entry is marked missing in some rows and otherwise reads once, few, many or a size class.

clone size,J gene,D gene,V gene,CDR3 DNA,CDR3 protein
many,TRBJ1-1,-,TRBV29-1,TGCAGCGTTGGAAACACTGAAGCTTTCTTT,CSVGNTEAFF
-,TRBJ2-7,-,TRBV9,TGTGCCAGCAGCCTCGGGACCCAATCCTACGAGCAGTACTTC,CASSLGTQSYEQYF
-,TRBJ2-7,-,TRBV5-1,TGCGCCAGCAGCTTGGCCGTTCAAAGGGACGAGCAGTACTTC,CASSLAVQRDEQYF
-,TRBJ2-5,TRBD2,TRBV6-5,TGTGCCAGCAGTTCGGCTAGCGGGGATTGGACCCAGTACTTC,CASSSASGDWTQYF
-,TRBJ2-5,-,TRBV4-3,TGCGCCAGCAGCCTCCAGGGCGGGAAGGAGACCCAGTACTTC,CASSLQGGKETQYF
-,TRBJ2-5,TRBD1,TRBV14,TGTGCCAGCAGCCAGACAGGGCGGGAGACCCAGTACTTC,CASSQTGRETQYF
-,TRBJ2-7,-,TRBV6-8,TGTGCCAGCCCCCCGACCGGCGACGAGCAGTACTTC,CASPPTGDEQYF
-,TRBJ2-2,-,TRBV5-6,TGTGCCAGCAGCTCCCGGGACCTACGCACCGGGGAGCTGTTTTTT,CASSSRDLRTGELFF
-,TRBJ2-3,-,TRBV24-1,TGTGCCACCAGTGACCCCACAGGGACTAGCACAGATACGCAGTATTTT,CATSDPTGTSTDTQYF
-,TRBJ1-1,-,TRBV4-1,TGCGCCAGCAGCCAAGCCCTGGGATTTTTCACTGAAGCTTTCTTT,CASSQALGFFTEAFF
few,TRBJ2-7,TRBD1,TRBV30,TGTGCCTGGAGCGAGGGACAGTACGAGCAGTACTTC,CAWSEGQYEQYF
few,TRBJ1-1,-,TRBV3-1,TGTGCCAGCAGCCAAGATACCCTTTGGTCTGAAGCTTTCTTT,CASSQDTLWSEAFF
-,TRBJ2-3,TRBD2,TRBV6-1,TGTGCCAGCACTAGGACTAGTGGGGGCACAGATACGCAGTATTTT,CASTRTSGGTDTQYF
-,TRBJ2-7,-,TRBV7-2,TGTGCCAGCAGCTTAGCGGTGGACTCCTACGAGCAGTACTTC,CASSLAVDSYEQYF
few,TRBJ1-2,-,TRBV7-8,TGTGCCAGCACCTTAGGGAGATATTCGGTGCCGCCAACTCTTTATGGCTACACCTTC,CASTLGRYSVPPTLYGYTF
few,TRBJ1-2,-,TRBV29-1,TGCAGCGCTCGCGGGCCTGACTATGGCTACACCTTC,CSARGPDYGYTF
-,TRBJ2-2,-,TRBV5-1,TGCGCCAGCAGCTCCAGAGCCGGGGAGCTGTTTTTT,CASSSRAGELFF
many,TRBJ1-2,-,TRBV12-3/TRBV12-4,TGTGCCAGCAGTTTTACCGGGCACTATGGCTACACCTTC,CASSFTGHYGYTF
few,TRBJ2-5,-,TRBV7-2,TGTGCCAGCAGCTTGAACGGCTTGCAAGAGACCCAGTACTTC,CASSLNGLQETQYF
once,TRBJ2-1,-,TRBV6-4,TGTGCCAGCAGAGGTTGTCATCTTGCCTACAATGAGCAGTTCTTC,CASRGCHLAYNEQFF
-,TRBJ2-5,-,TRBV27,TGTGCCAGCAGGGCCCATCTGGGAGGTGCGGAGACCCAGTACTTC,CASRAHLGGAETQYF
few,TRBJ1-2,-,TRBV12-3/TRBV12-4,TGTGCCAGCAGTTTGAGCACCAACTATGGCTACACCTTC,CASSLSTNYGYTF
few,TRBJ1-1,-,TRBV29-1,TGCAGCGTTCTGTGGGGGCGGGTGAACACTGAAGCTTTCTTT,CSVLWGRVNTEAFF
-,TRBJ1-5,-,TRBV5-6,TGTGCCAGCAGCTTGACTTACGGCCAGGGGTTCAATCAGCCCCAGCATTTT,CASSLTYGQGFNQPQHF
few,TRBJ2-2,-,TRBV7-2,TGTGCCAGCAGCTTGAACAGGGACACCGGGGAGCTGTTTTTT,CASSLNRDTGELFF
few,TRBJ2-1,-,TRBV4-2,TGTGCCAGCAGGCAAACCGGGACGGCCTACAATGAGCAGTTCTTC,CASRQTGTAYNEQFF
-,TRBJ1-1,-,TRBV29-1,TGCAGCGTTGAAGGGGTCGACACTGAAGCTTTCTTT,CSVEGVDTEAFF
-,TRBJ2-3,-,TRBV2,TGTGCCAGCACGGGTCTAGGTGCAACAGATACGCAGTATTTT,CASTGLGATDTQYF
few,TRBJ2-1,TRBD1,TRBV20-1,TGCAGTGCTCCCGGGACAGGGATTAATGAGCAGTTCTTC,CSAPGTGINEQFF
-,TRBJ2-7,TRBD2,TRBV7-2,TGTGCCAGCAGCCCCGATGGACTAGCGGGGGGGAGGCAGTACTTC,CASSPDGLAGGRQYF
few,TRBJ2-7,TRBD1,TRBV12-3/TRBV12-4,TGTGCCAGCAGTCTAACCGGGACAGGGGACCACGAGCAGTACTTC,CASSLTGTGDHEQYF
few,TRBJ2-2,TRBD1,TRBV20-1,TGCAGTGCTCACAGGGGAGCCGGGGAGCTGTTTTTT,CSAHRGAGELFF
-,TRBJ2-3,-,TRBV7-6,TGTGCCAGCAGCTTAATGTCTAGCTACGGGTGGGATACGCAGTATTTT,CASSLMSSYGWDTQYF
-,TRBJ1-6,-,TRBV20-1,TGCAGTGCTACCGGCCGCCCGAGGGTCGATTCACCCCTCCACTTT,CSATGRPRVDSPLHF
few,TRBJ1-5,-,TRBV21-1,TGTGCCAGCAGCAAAGAAGCTAAACGCAATCAGCCCCAGCATTTT,CASSKEAKRNQPQHF
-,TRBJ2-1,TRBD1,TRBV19,TGTGCCAGTAGTATAATTGCAGGGGGCGGTGGGGATGAGCAGTTCTTC,CASSIIAGGGGDEQFF
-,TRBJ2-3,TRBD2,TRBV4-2,TGTGCCAGCAGTCGACTAGCGGGGGTAACAGATACGCAGTATTTT,CASSRLAGVTDTQYF
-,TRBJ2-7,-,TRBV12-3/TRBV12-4,TGTGCCAGCACCAGACAGGGAGGTACCTACGAGCAGTACTTC,CASTRQGGTYEQYF
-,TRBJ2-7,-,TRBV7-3,TGTGCCAGCAGCTTAGGTAACAGGGAAGCCGAGCAGTACTTC,CASSLGNREAEQYF
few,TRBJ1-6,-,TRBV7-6,TGTGCCAGCAGCTTACACGGGTATTCACCCCTCCACTTT,CASSLHGYSPLHF
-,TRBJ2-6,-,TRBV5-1,TGCGCCAGCAGCGCGACTGCAGGGGCCGGGGCCAACGTCCTGACTTTC,CASSATAGAGANVLTF
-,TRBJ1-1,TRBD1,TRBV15,TGTGCCACCAGCGCTAGACAGGGCATGAACACTGAAGCTTTCTTT,CATSARQGMNTEAFF
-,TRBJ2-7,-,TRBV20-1,TGCAGTGCACGTGGGGGGGGCAACTCCTACGAGCAGTACTTC,CSARGGGNSYEQYF
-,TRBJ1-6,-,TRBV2,TGTGCCAGCGAGGGGGATTCACCCCTCCACTTT,CASEGDSPLHF
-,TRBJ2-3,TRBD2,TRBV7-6,TGTGCCAGCAGCTTGACTAGCGGGGGGGAAGGGGATACGCAGTATTTT,CASSLTSGGEGDTQYF
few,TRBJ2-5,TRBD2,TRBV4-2,TGTGCCAGCAGCCAAGGCTCCGGGACTAGCGGAGGATTCCAAGAGACCCAGTACTTC,CASSQGSGTSGGFQETQYF
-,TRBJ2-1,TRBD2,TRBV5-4,TGTGCCAGCAGCTTGGTGCTAGCGGCAAATGAGCAGTTCTTC,CASSLVLAANEQFF
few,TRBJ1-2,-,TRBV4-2,TGTGCCAGCAGCCAAGTAGAACGGGGGGCCTATGGCTACACCTTC,CASSQVERGAYGYTF
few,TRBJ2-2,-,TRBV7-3,TGTGCCAGCAGCTTAATCCCCGGTAGCCTCACCGGGGAGCTGTTTTTT,CASSLIPGSLTGELFF
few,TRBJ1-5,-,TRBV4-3,TGCGCCAGCAGCCAAGATCGAGTGACCAATCAGCCCCAGCATTTT,CASSQDRVTNQPQHF